The present T cell receptor beta chain was sequenced within a study of technical replicates of blood from four donors. Some clones are missing from TCRdb's copy, which holds only in-frame ones; the method was immunoSEQ multiplex PCR. The sample has 55,000 to 75,000 clones; 91% are singletons. V was cut by 7 bases and J by 2 bases, with 15 bases left in between. This CDR3 comprises 14 residues. Germline CDR1 is ENHRY and CDR2 is SYGVKD. A single count supports this clone. J is TRBJ2-7 and V is TRBV10-3; the D gene is possibly TRBD2 (5 bases). The origin of this receptor is a human donor in good health. Some clones in this sample may be carry-over from other donors' samples. The sequencing sample was made of PBMCs. The CDR3 reads CAITERPATYEQYF. The CDR3 DNA sequence: TGTGCCATCACGGAGCGGCCAGCCACCTACGAGCAGTACTTC.